These 2 T cell receptor beta chains were all obtained from the same sample, sequenced in a study of CD8 T cells in ankylosing spondylitis. TCRdb re-derived calls from the 5' RACE reads in MiXCR, one entry per CDR3 protein. The table includes 150,000 to 200,000 distinct CDR3 sequences, roughly 20% detected once. The sequenced sample consisted of blood, either unsorted or a sorted T cell fraction (not recorded which). Every receptor here comes from a male donor under 30 with ankylosing spondylitis or in good health (not recorded which).

This clonotype was picked up many times. The CDR3 sequence is CASSPGPKAGELFF. For the CDR3, the DNA is TGTGCCAGCAGCCCGGGACCAAAGGCCGGGGAGCTGTTTTTT. The chain links TRBV5-6 to TRBJ2-2, with D perhaps TRBD1 or TRBD2 (5 bases each). Between the trimmed V and J ends, which lost 4 bases and 6 bases, there was a span of 13 bases. Germline assignment: CDR1 SGHDT and CDR2 YYEEEE. The CDR3 spans 14 residues.

This clonotype was seen at least ten times. The chain combines TRBV6-5 with TRBJ2-1, with D maybe TRBD2 (5 bases). Per the germline V gene, CDR1 is MNHEY and CDR2 is SVGAGI. This CDR3 has 12 residues. V dropped 8 bases and J dropped 10 bases, with 15 bases sitting between them. DNA for the CDR3: TGTGCCAGCTCCACCCCGACGGGGGAGCAGTTCTTC. It encodes CASSTPTGEQFF.